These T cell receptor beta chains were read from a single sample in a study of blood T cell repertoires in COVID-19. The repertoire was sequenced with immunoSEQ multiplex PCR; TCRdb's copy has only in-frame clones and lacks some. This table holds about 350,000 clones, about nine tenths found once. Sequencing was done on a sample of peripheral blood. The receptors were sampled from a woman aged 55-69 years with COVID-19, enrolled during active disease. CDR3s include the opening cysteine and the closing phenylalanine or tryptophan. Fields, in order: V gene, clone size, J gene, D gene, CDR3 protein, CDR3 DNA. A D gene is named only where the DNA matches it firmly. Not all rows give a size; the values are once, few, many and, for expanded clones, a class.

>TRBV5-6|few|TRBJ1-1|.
CASSPMNLNTEAFF
TGTGCCAGCAGCCCGATGAACTTAAACACTGAAGCTTTCTTT
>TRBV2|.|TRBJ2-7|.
CASSEGQVYEQYF
TGTGCCAGCAGTGAGGGCCAAGTCTACGAGCAGTACTTC
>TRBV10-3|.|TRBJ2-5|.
CAISAERQAETQYF
TGTGCCATCAGCGCAGAGCGGCAGGCGGAGACCCAGTACTTC
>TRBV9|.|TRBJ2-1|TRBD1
CASSQTGYSYNEQFF
TGTGCCAGCAGCCAGACAGGGTACTCCTACAATGAGCAGTTCTTC
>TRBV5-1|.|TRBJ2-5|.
CASSLVPSRVEETQYF
TGCGCCAGCAGCTTGGTTCCTAGCCGGGTGGAAGAGACCCAGTACTTC
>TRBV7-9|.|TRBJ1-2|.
CASRPETATYGYTF
TGTGCCAGCAGACCCGAGACAGCCACCTATGGCTACACCTTC
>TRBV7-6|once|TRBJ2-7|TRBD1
CASSASGTGSSYEQYF
TGTGCCAGCAGCGCATCCGGGACAGGGAGCTCCTACGAGCAGTACTTC
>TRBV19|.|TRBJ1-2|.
CASSSGQSLFGYTF
TGTGCCAGTAGTTCCGGACAGAGTCTCTTTGGCTACACCTTC
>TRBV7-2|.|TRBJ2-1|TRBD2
CASSPRTRVGEQFF
TGTGCCAGCAGCCCCAGGACTAGAGTCGGTGAGCAGTTCTTC
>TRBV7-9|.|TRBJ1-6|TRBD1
CASSLGNRGSSPLHF
TGTGCCAGCAGCTTGGGCAACAGGGGAAGTTCACCCCTCCACTTT
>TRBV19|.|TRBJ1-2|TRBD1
CASSIRGGDRGNYGYTF
TGTGCCAGTAGTATAAGAGGAGGGGACAGGGGAAACTATGGCTACACCTTC
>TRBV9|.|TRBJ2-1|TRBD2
CASSPQPSGGANEQFF
TGTGCCAGCAGCCCCCAACCCAGCGGGGGGGCCAATGAGCAGTTCTTC
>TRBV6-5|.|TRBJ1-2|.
CASSYVTGPNYGYTF
TGTGCCAGCAGTTACGTCACAGGGCCCAACTATGGCTACACCTTC
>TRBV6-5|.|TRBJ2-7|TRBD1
CASSRGQGETYEQYF
TGTGCCAGCAGTCGTGGACAGGGAGAAACCTACGAGCAGTACTTC
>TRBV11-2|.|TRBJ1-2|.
CASSLDRTGSYGYTF
TGTGCCAGCAGCTTAGATCGAACAGGAAGCTATGGCTACACCTTC
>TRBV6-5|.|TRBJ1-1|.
CASRWKTGNTEAFF
TGTGCCAGCAGGTGGAAGACAGGGAACACTGAAGCTTTCTTT
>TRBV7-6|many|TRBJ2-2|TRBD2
CASSPTGGAKNTGELFF
TGTGCCAGCAGCCCCACGGGGGGGGCCAAGAACACCGGGGAGCTGTTTTTT
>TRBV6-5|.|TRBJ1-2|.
CALRGGTYGYTF
TGTGCGCTTCGGGGGGGAACCTATGGCTACACCTTC
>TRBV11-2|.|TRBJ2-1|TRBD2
CASSLRLAGGLSSYNEQFF
TGTGCCAGCAGCTTACGACTAGCGGGGGGCCTCAGCTCCTACAATGAGCAGTTCTTC
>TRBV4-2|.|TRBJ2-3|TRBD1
CASSRKPGQGASAFPDTQYF
TGTGCCAGCAGCCGAAAACCGGGACAGGGGGCGTCTGCGTTTCCAGATACGCAGTATTTT
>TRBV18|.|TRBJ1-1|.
CASSKVPPGQNTEAFF
TGTGCCAGCTCGAAAGTCCCGCCAGGCCAGAACACTGAAGCTTTCTTT
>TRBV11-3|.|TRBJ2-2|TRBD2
CASSVGLAGNTGELFF
TGTGCCAGCAGCGTCGGACTAGCGGGGAACACCGGGGAGCTGTTTTTT
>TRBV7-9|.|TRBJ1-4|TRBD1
CASSLAGQGNEKLFF
TGTGCCAGCAGCTTAGCTGGACAGGGTAATGAAAAACTGTTTTTT
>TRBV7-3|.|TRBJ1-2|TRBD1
CASSFRTGEVAF
TGTGCCAGCAGCTTTCGAACAGGGGAGGTGGCCTTC
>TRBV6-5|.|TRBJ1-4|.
CASSRGHLHEKLFF
TGTGCCAGCAGCCGCGGACACCTTCATGAAAAACTGTTTTTT
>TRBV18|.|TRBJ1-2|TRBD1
CASSPGGGYGYTF
TGTGCCAGCTCACCTGGAGGGGGCTACGGCTACACCTTC
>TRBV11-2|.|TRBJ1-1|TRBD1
CASSPGQGRMNTEAFF
TGTGCCAGCAGCCCCGGACAGGGGAGGATGAACACTGAAGCTTTCTTT
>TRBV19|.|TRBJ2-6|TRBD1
CASSAGQGAPPGANVLTF
TGTGCCAGTAGTGCGGGACAGGGGGCGCCACCAGGGGCCAACGTCCTGACTTTC
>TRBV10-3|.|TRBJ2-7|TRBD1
CAIRPGQGASEQYF
TGTGCCATCAGGCCGGGACAGGGGGCTTCCGAGCAGTACTTC
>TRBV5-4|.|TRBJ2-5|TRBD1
CASSSARQGSETQYF
TGTGCCAGCAGCTCGGCCCGACAGGGGTCAGAGACCCAGTACTTC
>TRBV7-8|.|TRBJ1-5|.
CASSRLGSPYSNQPQHF
TGTGCCAGCAGCCGTCTGGGCAGCCCGTATAGCAATCAGCCCCAGCATTTT
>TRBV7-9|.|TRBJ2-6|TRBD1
CASSLGQGVPSGANVLTF
TGTGCCAGCAGCTTAGGACAGGGGGTTCCATCTGGGGCCAACGTCCTGACTTTC
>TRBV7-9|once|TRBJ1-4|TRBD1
CASSLPQGVGEKLFF
TGTGCCAGCAGCTTACCACAGGGGGTCGGTGAAAAACTGTTTTTT
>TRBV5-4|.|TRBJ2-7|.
CASSYGYGDEQYF
TGTGCCAGCAGCTACGGGTACGGGGACGAGCAGTACTTC
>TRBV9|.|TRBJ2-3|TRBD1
CASSALGTGASTDTQYF
TGTGCCAGCAGCGCCTTAGGGACAGGGGCTAGCACAGATACGCAGTATTTT
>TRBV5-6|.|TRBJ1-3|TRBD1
CASSLQGENTIYF
TGTGCCAGCAGCCTACAGGGGGAGAACACCATATATTTT
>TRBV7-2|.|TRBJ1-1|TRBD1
CASSIDRGGNTEAFF
TGTGCCAGCAGCATTGACAGGGGTGGAAACACTGAAGCTTTCTTT
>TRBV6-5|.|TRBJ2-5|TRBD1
CASRGRGWDQETQYF
TGTGCCAGCAGGGGCAGGGGGTGGGACCAAGAGACCCAGTACTTC
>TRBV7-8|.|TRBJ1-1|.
CASSLVGQGGNTEAFF
TGTGCCAGCAGCTTAGTGGGGCAGGGCGGGAACACTGAAGCTTTCTTT
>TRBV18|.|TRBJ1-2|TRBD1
CASSPKGQGDYGYTF
TGTGCCAGCTCACCAAAGGGACAGGGAGACTATGGCTACACCTTC
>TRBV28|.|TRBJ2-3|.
CASSFLPGNRNTQYF
TGTGCCAGCAGTTTTTTGCCAGGGAACAGAAATACGCAGTATTTT
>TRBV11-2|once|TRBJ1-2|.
CASSSSGSYGYTF
TGTGCCAGCAGCTCCTCTGGGAGCTATGGCTACACCTTC
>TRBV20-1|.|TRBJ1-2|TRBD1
CSASVGTGPSYGYTF
TGCAGTGCTAGTGTAGGGACAGGGCCTAGTTATGGCTACACCTTC
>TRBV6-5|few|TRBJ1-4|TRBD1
CASSYSTGGGEKLFF
TGTGCCAGCAGTTACTCGACAGGGGGCGGTGAAAAACTGTTTTTT
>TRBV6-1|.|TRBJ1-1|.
CASSEGGGVGVNTEAFF
TGTGCCAGCAGTGAAGGCGGAGGGGTAGGGGTGAACACTGAAGCTTTCTTT
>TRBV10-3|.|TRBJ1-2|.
CAISDRGRGGYTF
TGTGCCATCAGTGACCGGGGTCGGGGTGGCTACACCTTC
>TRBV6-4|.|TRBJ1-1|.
CASSVEGLGEAFF
TGTGCCAGCAGTGTGGAGGGTCTCGGTGAAGCTTTCTTT
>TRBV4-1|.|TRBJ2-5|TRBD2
CASSLKGPSGGAVETQYF
TGCGCCAGCAGCCTCAAGGGGCCTAGCGGGGGGGCGGTAGAGACCCAGTACTTC
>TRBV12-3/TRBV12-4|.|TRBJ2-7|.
CASSTPGWYEQYF
TGTGCCAGCTCGACCCCAGGGTGGTACGAGCAGTACTTC
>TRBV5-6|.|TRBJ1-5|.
CASSLWTGVNQPQHF
TGTGCCAGCAGCTTGTGGACCGGGGTGAATCAGCCCCAGCATTTT